These 20 T cell receptor beta chains were sequenced from one sample in a study of graft-versus-host responses after intestinal transplantation. Measured with immunoSEQ multiplex PCR; TCRdb has only the in-frame clones, and not every one. The sample carries around 10,000 clones, roughly 30% recorded once. Material: alloreactive CD4+ T cells from a mixed lymphocyte reaction culture, obtained before transplantation. Indicated subset: CFSE-low proliferating T cells sorted from approximately 6-day pre-transplant mixed lymphocyte reaction (GvH or HvG direction). Source of these receptors: a human patient who was an organ donor for intestinal transplantation.

This sequence joins TRBV4-2 and TRBJ1-2; 10 nucleotides match TRBD1. This CDR3 contains 16 residues. Germline loops: CDR1 LGHNA, CDR2 YNFKEQ. The V segment lost 0 bases and the J segment 4 bases; nucleotides outside the gene matches: 5. Here the CDR3 DNA reads TGTGCCAGCAGCCAAGATGGGGACAGGGGACTCTATGGCTACACCTTC. Amino acids: CASSQDGDRGLYGYTF.

This clone occurred a few times. The CDR3 loop is CASSATGAKNQPQHF. The CDR3 DNA is TGTGCCAGCAGTGCTACAGGGGCGAAAAATCAGCCCCAGCATTTT. The chain uses TRBV6-6 and TRBJ1-5; 7 bases map to TRBD1. V dropped 5 bases and J dropped 4; count of bases not matched to a gene: 8. The CDR3 spans 15 residues. Looked up from germline, CDR1 is MNHNY and CDR2 is SVGAGI (reference sequence).

In the case of this clone: A read error may account for a junction end that differs from germline. The chain couples TRBV7-7 to TRBJ2-7, with 7 bases identical to TRBD1. This CDR3 has 15 residues. The germline V gene encodes CDR1 SSHAT and CDR2 FNYEAQ (reference sequence). The CDR3: CASSLQTGWPYEQYF. The DNA of the CDR3 is TGTGCTAGCAGCTTACAGACAGGGTGGCCCTACGAGCAGTACTTC. Combining the CDR3 with reference TRBV7-7 and TRBJ2-7 gives the whole variable domain GAGVSQSPRYKVTKRGQDVTLRCDPISSHATLYWYQQALGQGPEFLTYFNYEAQPDKSGLPSDRFSAERPEGSISTLTIQRTEQRDSAMYRCASSLQTGWPYEQYFGPGTRLTVT.

This clone was seen a few times. The chain links TRBV6-1 to TRBJ1-4, with 8 positions matching TRBD1. V was pared by 6 bases and J by 7 bases, with 7 bases of the junction left unmatched. Germline assignment: CDR1 MNHNS and CDR2 SASEGT. CDR3 size: 14 residues. The DNA for the CDR3 is TGTGCCAGCAGGGGACAGGTTTTCGGTGAAAAACTGTTTTTT. Residues: CASRGQVFGEKLFF.

By frequency in the sample, this clone is medium-sized. V usage is TRBV19 and J usage is TRBJ2-5; D unresolved. The V gene's germline CDR1 is LNHDA and CDR2 SQIVND (reference sequence). CDR3 length equals 11 residues. Trimming removed 5 bases at V and 4 bases at J, with 5 bases between. CDR3 nucleotide sequence: TGTGCCAGTAGTCCGGGAGAGACCCAGTACTTC. This sequence encodes CASSPGETQYF.

The genes are TRBV4-1 and TRBJ2-7; D perhaps matches TRBD2 (7 bases). The CDR3 is 16 amino acids. Germline values: CDR1 MGHRA, CDR2 YSYEKL. The germline V and J ends were trimmed by 4 bases and 1 base, with 17 bases remaining between them. CDR3 sequence: CASSRLGRGASYEQYF. The CDR3 DNA reads as TGCGCCAGCAGCCGACTGGGTCGGGGGGCGTCCTACGAGCAGTACTTC.

The chain employs TRBV18 and TRBJ1-2, with 9 bases matching TRBD1. Germline V gene sequence: CDR1 KGHSH, CDR2 LQKENI. The CDR3 has 14 amino acids. V shed 4 bases, J shed 3 bases, and the junction held 3 bases outside the gene matches. The CDR3 sequence is CASSRGQGHYGYTF. Written as DNA, the CDR3 is TGTGCCAGCTCACGGGGACAGGGCCACTATGGCTACACCTTC.

CDR3 loop: CASSAGQGARTEAFF. CDR3 bases: TGCGCCAGCAGCGCAGGACAGGGGGCCAGAACTGAAGCTTTCTTT. This chain links TRBV5-1 with TRBJ1-1; 11 nucleotides agree with TRBD1. After removal of 4 bases from V and 5 bases from J, the junction contained 7 bases not matched to a gene. The CDR3 is 15 residues long. Germline V gene lookup returns CDR1 SGHRS and CDR2 YFSETQ.

The V call is TRBV5-4, the J call TRBJ2-1, with 9 bases fitting TRBD1. The V and J ends lost 5 bases and 5 bases, in that order; junction bases with no gene match: 8. The CDR3 covers 15 residues. CDR1 and CDR2 (germline): SGHNT, YYREEE (reference sequence). CDR3 DNA sequence: TGTGCCAGCAGGACCCCGACAGGGGGGGACAATGAGCAGTTCTTC. Amino acid sequence: CASRTPTGGDNEQFF.

The chain links TRBV5-6 to TRBJ2-4, with D possibly being TRBD1 (5 bases). V was pared by 3 bases and J by 6 bases, with 19 bases between. The CDR3 spans 16 residues. Germline V gives CDR1 SGHDT, CDR2 YYEEEE. CDR3 coding DNA: TGTGCCAGCAGCTGCTGGCAGGGCGGCTTGGGAAACATTCAGTACTTC. Translated: CASSCWQGGLGNIQYF.

This clone was detected only a few times. The V gene is TRBV7-2, the J gene TRBJ1-2, with D possibly TRBD1 on 5 matching bases. V shed 2 bases and J shed 8 bases, with 12 bases lying between them. This CDR3 comprises 13 residues. Germline V gene data show CDR1 as SGHTA and CDR2 as FQGNSA. The CDR3 is CASSLLVGGGYTF. For the CDR3, the DNA is TGTGCCAGCAGCTTACTGGTTGGGGGGGGCTACACCTTC.

In this sample, this clone turned up a few times. V and J are TRBV4-2 and TRBJ2-7, with 8 nucleotides matching TRBD2. This CDR3 spans 16 amino acids. Germline CDR1 reads LGHNA; CDR2 reads YNFKEQ. J lost 2 bases, V lost 2 bases, and 8 bases had no gene match. CDR3 nucleotides: TGTGCCAGCAGCCAAACCTACGGGCGGGGGGCCTACGAGCAGTACTTC. It yields the protein CASSQTYGRGAYEQYF.

The CDR3 coding sequence is TGTGCCAGTAGTACCCGGGACAGGATCTACGAGCAGTACTTC. It is translated as CASSTRDRIYEQYF. V is TRBV19 and J is TRBJ2-7, with 8 bases that match TRBD1. The CDR3 totals 14 residues. V trimming: 4 bases; J trimming: 3 bases; junction bases outside the gene matches: 5. Per germline, CDR1 LNHDA and CDR2 SQIVND (reference sequence).

The gene calls are TRBV19 and TRBJ1-5; 10 positions agree with TRBD1. The length of the CDR3 is 16 residues. Per the germline V gene, CDR1 is LNHDA and CDR2 is SQIVND (reference sequence). V was clipped by 6 bases and J by 7 bases; unmatched bases: 12. CDR3 sequence: CASRTGDRGRWQPQHF. The CDR3 DNA sequence: TGTGCCAGTAGGACGGGGGACAGGGGACGATGGCAGCCCCAGCATTTT.

This clone came up a few times. This chain links TRBV5-5 with TRBJ2-7; a weak D match, TRBD2 (5 bases). Trimming left V 0 bases short and J 7 bases short, with 8 bases between. Per germline, CDR1 SGHKS and CDR2 YYEKEE (reference sequence). This CDR3 region has 12 residues. The CDR3 nucleotides are TGTGCCAGCAGCTTGGCATGGAGGGAGCAGTACTTC. Protein product: CASSLAWREQYF. Drawing the rest from reference TRBV5-5 and TRBJ2-7, the complete variable domain is DAGVTQSPTHLIKTRGQQVTLRCSPISGHKSVSWYQQVLGQGPQFIFQYYEKEERGRGNFPDRFSARQFPNYSSELNVNALLLGDSALYLCASSLAWREQYFGPGTRLTVT.

A few counts support this clone. The rearrangement uses TRBV11-2 and TRBJ1-5, with D possibly being TRBD1 (5 bases). With 5 bases removed from V and 4 bases from J, the gap between germline ends came to 15 bases. The CDR3 spans 15 residues. Germline V gene sequence: CDR1 SGHAT, CDR2 FQNNGV. The CDR3 loop reads CASSPGPGGNQPQHF. DNA of the CDR3: TGTGCCAGCAGCCCAGGGCCCGGTGGGAATCAGCCCCAGCATTTT.

The gene calls are TRBV19 and TRBJ2-5, with 13 nucleotides matching TRBD2. Germline V gene data show CDR1 as LNHDA and CDR2 as SQIVND (reference sequence). The CDR3 runs to 16 residues. V gave up 5 bases and J gave up 3 bases; unmatched junction bases: 6. CDR3 protein: CASSSWTSGGKETQYF. In nucleotides, the CDR3 is TGTGCCAGTAGTTCATGGACTAGCGGGGGCAAAGAGACCCAGTACTTC. Complete variable domain (other parts from reference TRBV19 and TRBJ2-5): DGGITQSPKYLFRKEGQNVTLSCEQNLNHDAMYWYRQDPGQGLRLIYYSQIVNDFQKGDIAEGYSVSREKKESFPLTVTSAQKNPTAFYLCASSSWTSGGKETQYFGPGTRLLVL.

By sample fraction, this clone is medium-sized. The chain employs TRBV19 and TRBJ2-2; TRBD2 matches at 15 bases. Losses at the gene ends were 8 bases for V and 3 bases for J; bases not matched to a gene: 7. Germline V gives CDR1 LNHDA, CDR2 SQIVND (reference sequence). The length of the CDR3 is 17 residues. Here the CDR3 DNA reads TGTGCCAGTTCCAGGACTAGCGGGGGGGCCTACACCGGGGAGCTGTTTTTT. This sequence encodes CASSRTSGGAYTGELFF.

This clone was counted only a few times. J is TRBJ1-6 and V is TRBV5-5, with TRBD1 matching over 7 bases. CDR3 length: 14 amino acids. With V trimmed by 6 bases and J by 6 bases, 6 bases remained unmatched. The germline V gene has CDR1 SGHKS and CDR2 YYEKEE (reference sequence). DNA for the CDR3: TGTGCCAGCACCACCGGGACAGCTAATTCACCCCTCCACTTT. It translates to CASTTGTANSPLHF.

The chain employs TRBV27 and TRBJ2-3; 11 nucleotides line up with TRBD2. The CDR3 spans 16 residues. Per germline, CDR1 MNHEY and CDR2 SMNVEV (reference sequence). Trimming at V came to 6 bases and at J to 9 bases, leaving 14 bases not matched to a gene. The CDR3 DNA sequence: TGTGCCAGCAGCGCCCCGCCTAGCGGGGGGAGGGGGACGCAGTATTTT. It yields the protein CASSAPPSGGRGTQYF.